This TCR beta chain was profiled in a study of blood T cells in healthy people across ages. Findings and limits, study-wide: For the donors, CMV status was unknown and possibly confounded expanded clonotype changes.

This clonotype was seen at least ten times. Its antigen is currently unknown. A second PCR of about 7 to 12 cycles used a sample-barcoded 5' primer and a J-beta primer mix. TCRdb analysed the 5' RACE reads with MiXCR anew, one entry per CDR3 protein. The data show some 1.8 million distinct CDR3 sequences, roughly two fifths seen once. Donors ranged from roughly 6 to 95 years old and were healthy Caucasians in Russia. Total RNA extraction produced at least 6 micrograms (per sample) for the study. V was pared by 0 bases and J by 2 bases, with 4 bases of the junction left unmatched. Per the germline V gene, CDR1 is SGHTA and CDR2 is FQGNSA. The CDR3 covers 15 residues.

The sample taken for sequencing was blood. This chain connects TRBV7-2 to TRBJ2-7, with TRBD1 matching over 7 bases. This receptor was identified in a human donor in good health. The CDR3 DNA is TGTGCCAGCAGCTTAGCTGGGACAGCCACCTACGAGCAGTACTTC. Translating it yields CASSLAGTATYEQYF.